Below are 2 T cell receptor beta chains sequenced from a single sample in a study of blood T cell repertoires in COVID-19 (dated by TCRdb to 2018 to 2020). Libraries were built with the immunoSEQ multiplex PCR assay. As stored in TCRdb, this immuneACCESS dataset retains in-frame rearrangements with V and J assigned. A fraction of the clones does not appear; measured against another copy, unresolved V genes explain less than half of the discrepancy, and the remainder lacks a known reason. This sample lists about 150,000 clones; around 85% were detected once. In total, the top ten clones hold around 7% of the sample. The sequencing input was peripheral blood. The receptors come from a man at least 80 years old with COVID-19, enrolled during active disease.

The chain has TRBV9 and TRBJ2-7; 9 bases agree with TRBD1. CDR1 and CDR2 (germline): SGDLS, YYNGEE. The CDR3 spans 15 residues. V trimming: 1 base; J trimming: 2 bases; junction bases outside the gene matches: 4. CDR3 in amino acids: CASSVSGTGTYEQYF. In nucleotides, the CDR3 is TGTGCCAGCAGCGTAAGCGGGACAGGGACCTACGAGCAGTACTTC.

V usage is TRBV21-1 and J usage is TRBJ1-5; the tabulated D call, TRBD1, remains unverified against the DNA. TRBV21-1 is assigned pseudogene status. The CDR3 extends over 18 amino acids. CDR3 nucleotides: TGTGCCAGCAGCAAAAAGGAGTCCCAGGGTTATCGCAATCAGCCCCAGCATTTT. Protein product: CASSKKESQGYRNQPQHF.